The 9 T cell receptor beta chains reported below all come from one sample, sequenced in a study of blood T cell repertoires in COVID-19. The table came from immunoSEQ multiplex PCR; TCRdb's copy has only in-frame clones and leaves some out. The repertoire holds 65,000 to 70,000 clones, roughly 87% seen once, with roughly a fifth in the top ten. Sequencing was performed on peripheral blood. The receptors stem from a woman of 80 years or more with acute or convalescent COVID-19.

The CDR3, as DNA: TGTGCCAGCAGCCAAATAAACAATGAGCAGTTCTTC. Translation gives CASSQINNEQFF. The rearrangement uses TRBV3-1 (or the pseudogene TRBV3-2) and TRBJ2-1, with D unresolved. CDR3 length: 12 amino acids. V shed 2 bases and J shed 5 bases, with 4 bases lying between them. Germline assignment: CDR1 LGHDT and CDR2 YNNKEL (reference sequence).

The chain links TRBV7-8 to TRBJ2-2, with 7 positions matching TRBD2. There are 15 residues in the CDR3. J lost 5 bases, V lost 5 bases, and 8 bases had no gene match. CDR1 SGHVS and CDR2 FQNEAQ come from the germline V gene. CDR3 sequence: CASSHRGEGTGELFF. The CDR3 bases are TGTGCCAGCAGCCACCGGGGGGAGGGGACCGGGGAGCTGTTTTTT.

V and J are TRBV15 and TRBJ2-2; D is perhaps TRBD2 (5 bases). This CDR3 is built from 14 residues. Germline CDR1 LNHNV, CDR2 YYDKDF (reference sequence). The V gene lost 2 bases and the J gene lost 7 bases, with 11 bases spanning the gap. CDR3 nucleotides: TGTGCCACCAGCAGACCACTAGTCTTCGGGGAGCTGTTTTTT. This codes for CATSRPLVFGELFF.

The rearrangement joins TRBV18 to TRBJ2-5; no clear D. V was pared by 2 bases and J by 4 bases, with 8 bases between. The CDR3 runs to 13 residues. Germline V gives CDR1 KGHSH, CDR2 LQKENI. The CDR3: CASSPAYGETQYF. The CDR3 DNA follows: TGTGCCAGCTCACCAGCATACGGAGAGACCCAGTACTTC.

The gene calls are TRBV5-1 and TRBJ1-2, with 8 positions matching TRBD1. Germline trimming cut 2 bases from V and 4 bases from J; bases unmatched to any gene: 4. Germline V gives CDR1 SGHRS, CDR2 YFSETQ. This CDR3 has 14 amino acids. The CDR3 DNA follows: TGCGCCAGCAGCTTTACCGGGACAGGCTATGGCTACACCTTC. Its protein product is CASSFTGTGYGYTF.

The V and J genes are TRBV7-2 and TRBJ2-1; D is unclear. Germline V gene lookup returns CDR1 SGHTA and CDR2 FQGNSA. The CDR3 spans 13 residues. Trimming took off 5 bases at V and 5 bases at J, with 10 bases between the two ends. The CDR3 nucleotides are TGTGCCAGCAGCGTACGGAGACACAATGAGCAGTTCTTC. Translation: CASSVRRHNEQFF. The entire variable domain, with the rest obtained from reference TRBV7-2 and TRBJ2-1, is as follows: GAGVSQSPSNKVTEKGKDVELRCDPISGHTALYWYRQSLGQGLEFLIYFQGNSAPDKSGLPSDRFSAERTGGSVSTLTIQRTQQEDSAVYLCASSVRRHNEQFFGPGTRLTVL.

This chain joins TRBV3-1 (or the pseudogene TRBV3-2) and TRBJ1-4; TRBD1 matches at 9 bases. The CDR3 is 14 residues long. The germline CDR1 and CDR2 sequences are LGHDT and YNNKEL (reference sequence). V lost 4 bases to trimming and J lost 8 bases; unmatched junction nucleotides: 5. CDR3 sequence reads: CASSPTGGGEKLFF. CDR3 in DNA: TGTGCCAGCAGCCCGACAGGGGGAGGGGAAAAACTGTTTTTT.

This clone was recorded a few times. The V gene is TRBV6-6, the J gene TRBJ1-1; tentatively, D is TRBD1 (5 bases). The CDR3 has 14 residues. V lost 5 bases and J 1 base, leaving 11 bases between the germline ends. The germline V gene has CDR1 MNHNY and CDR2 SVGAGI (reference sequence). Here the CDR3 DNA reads TGTGCCAGCAGTATCAGGGCCACGAACACTGAAGCTTTCTTT. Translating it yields CASSIRATNTEAFF.

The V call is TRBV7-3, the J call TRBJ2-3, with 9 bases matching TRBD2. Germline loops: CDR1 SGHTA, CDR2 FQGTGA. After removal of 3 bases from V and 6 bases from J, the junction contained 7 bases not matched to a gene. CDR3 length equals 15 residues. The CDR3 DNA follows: TGTGCCAGCAGCTTTGAAGCGGGAGGTTGGGATACGCAGTATTTT. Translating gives CASSFEAGGWDTQYF.